This record concerns one TCR beta chain sequence. Its antigen is unidentified. Using immunoSEQ multiplex PCR, the repertoire was profiled, and TCRdb retains in-frame clones only, with some absent. The table includes approximately 25,000 clones, 76% detected once. The record originates from a study of CD4 T cells in relation to SARS-CoV-2 and coronaviruses. Unexposed donor CD4+ T cells date from 2011-2018, before the COVID-19 pandemic. The cells were cultured for 9 to 11 days before CD4+ T cells were isolated. V was trimmed by 1 base and J by 7 bases, leaving 8 bases between them. The CDR3 runs 12 residues. Germline V gene lookup returns CDR1 SEHNR and CDR2 FQNEAQ (reference sequence).

The sequenced material came from CD4+ T cells from PBMCs, cultured in vitro. The gene calls are TRBV7-9 and TRBJ2-7; D unclear. This receptor was identified in a human donor in good health. CDR3: CASSLDSWEQYF. CDR3 DNA: TGTGCCAGCAGCTTAGACTCTTGGGAGCAGTACTTC.